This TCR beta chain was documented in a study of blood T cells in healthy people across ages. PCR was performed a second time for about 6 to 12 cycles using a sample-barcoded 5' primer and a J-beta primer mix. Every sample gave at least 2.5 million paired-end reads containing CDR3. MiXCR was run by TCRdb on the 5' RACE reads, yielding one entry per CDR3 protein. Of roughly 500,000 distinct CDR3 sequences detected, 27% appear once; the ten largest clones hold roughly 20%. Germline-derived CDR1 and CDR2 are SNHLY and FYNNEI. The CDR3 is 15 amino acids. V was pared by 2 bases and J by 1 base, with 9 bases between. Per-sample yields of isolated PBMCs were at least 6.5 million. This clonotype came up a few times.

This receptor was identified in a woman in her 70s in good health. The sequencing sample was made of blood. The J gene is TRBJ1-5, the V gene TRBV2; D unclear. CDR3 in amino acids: CASSEMLPSNQPQHF. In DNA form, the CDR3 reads TGTGCCAGCAGTGAAATGTTGCCAAGCAATCAGCCCCAGCATTTT.